This note documents a single T cell receptor beta chain sequence. Its antigen remains unidentified. Each CDR3 protein is one row after TCRdb ran MiXCR on the reads. The sample shows 550,000 to 850,000 distinct CDR3 sequences, approximately 33% of them seen only once. This record belongs to a study of T cell repertoires in cytomegalovirus infection. Overall study: Researchers turned to recently identified HLA-C-restricted CMV epitopes as well as well-studied HLA-B-restricted ones. In public TCR beta signatures, there were indications of both CMV infection and matching HLA type.

Findings of the study overall: The ex vivo response showed dominance by HLA-C-restricted CMV-specific TCR beta clonotypes.

Material: cultured PBMCs, obtained from culture after CMV antigen stimulation. This clonotype was obtained from a human donor in good health (CMV status not recorded). Some clones in this sample may be carry-over from other donors' samples.

Here the CDR3 reads CASSLVGGQLGETQYF. The CDR3 region has the DNA TGTGCCAGCAGCCTAGTGGGGGGACAGCTGGGAGAGACCCAGTACTTC. The chain couples TRBV7-6 to TRBJ2-5, with D possibly being TRBD1 (7 bases). Looked up from germline, CDR1 is SGHVS and CDR2 is FNYEAQ. The CDR3 length is 16 residues. The V end lost 5 bases, the J end lost 4 bases, and 20 bases lay between the germline ends.